One sample yielded the 32 T cell receptor beta chains listed below, sequenced in a study of OX40 agonist ivuxolimab in advanced cancers. Clones were read by immunoSEQ multiplex PCR, and TCRdb kept only the in-frame ones, dropping some. The table lists some 68,000 clones, roughly nine tenths of them singletons. This specimen was CD4+ or CD8+ T cells sorted from blood, taken in a trial of the OX40 agonist ivuxolimab. The source of these receptors is an adult with an advanced solid tumor such as melanoma, head and neck, liver or kidney cancer.

The J gene is TRBJ1-5, the V gene TRBV7-8; D is unclear. The CDR3 runs 17 residues. CDR1 SGHVS and CDR2 FQNEAQ come from the germline V gene. V lost 5 bases to trimming and J lost 0 bases, with 17 bases between them. CDR3 protein: CASSPRRWGNSNQPQHF. The CDR3 DNA sequence: TGTGCCAGCAGCCCACGACGTTGGGGAAATAGCAATCAGCCCCAGCATTTT.

J is TRBJ1-1 and V is TRBV7-2, with D possibly matching TRBD1 (5 bases). The CDR3 contains 14 residues. From germline, CDR1 is SGHTA and CDR2 FQGNSA. Trimming shortened V by 2 bases and J by 6 bases, and 13 bases separated the two germline ends. The CDR3 DNA reads TGTGCCAGCAGCTTACGATTGGGGCAATCTGAAGCTTTCTTT. This sequence encodes CASSLRLGQSEAFF.

V is TRBV30 and J is TRBJ1-6; TRBD1 matches at 7 bases. Germline V gene lookup returns CDR1 GTSNPN and CDR2 SVGIG (reference sequence). The CDR3 covers 14 residues. The J segment lost 10 bases and the V segment lost 0 bases, leaving 6 bases of the junction unmatched. CDR3 DNA: TGTGCCTGGAGTGTTTCCGGGACAGACTCACCCCTCCACTTT. Encoded protein: CAWSVSGTDSPLHF.

This clone has just one count. The V gene is TRBV9, the J gene TRBJ2-2, with D possibly TRBD2 on 6 matching bases. The CDR3 contains 14 residues. Germline CDR1 reads SGDLS; CDR2 reads YYNGEE. Between the trimmed V and J ends, which lost 4 bases and 7 bases, there was a span of 14 bases. CDR3 sequence: CASSPGGHFGELFF. The CDR3 region has the DNA TGTGCCAGCAGCCCCGGGGGTCACTTCGGGGAGCTGTTTTTT.

This clone has more than one count but fewer than ten. This sequence joins TRBV9 and TRBJ2-3; D is undetermined. V was clipped by 1 base and J by 5 bases, with 14 bases between them. The CDR3 runs 15 residues. Germline V gives CDR1 SGDLS, CDR2 YYNGEE. The CDR3 region has the DNA TGTGCCAGCAGCGTATCTTATGGGGAAGGAGATACGCAGTATTTT. Protein: CASSVSYGEGDTQYF.

The V call is TRBV27, the J call TRBJ2-7, with D tentatively TRBD2 (6 bases). The germline CDR1 and CDR2 sequences are MNHEY and SMNVEV (reference sequence). The CDR3 sequence is 16 residues long. V lost 4 bases, J lost 2 bases, and 18 bases lay in between. This chain's CDR3 is CASSSIGGESPYEQYF. CDR3 nucleotides: TGTGCCAGCAGTTCCATCGGGGGAGAGTCCCCCTACGAGCAGTACTTC.

The chain links TRBV2 to TRBJ2-3; TRBD2 matches 10 bases. CDR3 length: 14 residues. CDR1 SNHLY and CDR2 FYNNEI come from the germline V gene. As DNA, the CDR3 is TGTGCGCTTAGCGGGGGGTCCTCAGCCGATACGCAGTATTTT. Translated, it gives CALSGGSSADTQYF.

The rearrangement uses TRBV25-1 and TRBJ2-3; the match to TRBD2 covers 7 bases. V was clipped by 3 bases and J by 0 bases; unmatched bases: 3. The CDR3 runs to 15 residues. Germline lookup yields CDR1 MGHDK and CDR2 SYGVNS. This CDR3 is CASSDLSGSTDTQYF. In DNA form, the CDR3 reads TGTGCCAGCAGTGACCTTAGCGGGAGCACAGATACGCAGTATTTT.

This chain links TRBV7-6 with TRBJ1-1; no firm D call. The CDR3 spans 16 residues. Germline CDR1 is SGHVS and CDR2 is FNYEAQ. V dropped 5 bases and J dropped 0 bases, with 16 bases sitting between them. The CDR3 protein is CASSLSPGRLNTEAFF. The CDR3 DNA is TGTGCCAGCAGCCTCTCCCCTGGACGGTTGAACACTGAAGCTTTCTTT.

V usage is TRBV27 and J usage is TRBJ1-1, with D possibly TRBD1 on 5 matching bases. The CDR3 has 13 amino acids. Trimming took 5 bases from V and 2 from J, leaving 9 bases between them. Germline lookup yields CDR1 MNHEY and CDR2 SMNVEV (reference sequence). The CDR3 region has the DNA TGTGCCAGCAGTCTCGGGGGTAACACTGAAGCTTTCTTT. It yields the protein CASSLGGNTEAFF.

The chain joins TRBV5-1 to TRBJ2-3; D gene ambiguous. The V gene's germline CDR1 is SGHRS and CDR2 YFSETQ. This CDR3 is 16 amino acids long. Trimming took 4 bases from V and 8 from J, leaving 23 bases between them. CDR3 nucleotide sequence: TGCGCCAGCAGCCCCCAAGCAGGCAAACCGCCGGCTACGCAGTATTTT. As protein: CASSPQAGKPPATQYF.

This clone was seen only once. The V and J genes are TRBV11-3 and TRBJ2-3, with 9 nucleotides matching TRBD2. The CDR3 covers 14 residues. J gave up 5 bases and V 8 bases, and 8 bases lay outside the gene matches. Germline CDR1 and CDR2: SGHNT and YENEEA. Here the CDR3 DNA reads TGTGCCAGCGGTCCTAGCGGGAAAAGAGATACGCAGTATTTT. Protein product: CASGPSGKRDTQYF.

This clone has just a few counts. V and J are TRBV7-9 and TRBJ1-2; perhaps TRBD1 as D (5 bases). The ends were cut back, 6 bases at V and 3 bases at J, with 14 bases in the middle. Germline CDR1 reads SEHNR; CDR2 reads FQNEAQ (reference sequence). The CDR3 is 14 amino acids. CDR3 coding DNA: TGTGCCAGCAGGGTTGGGGGATTTGACTATGGCTACACCTTC. Encoded protein: CASRVGGFDYGYTF.

The chain links TRBV6-5 to TRBJ1-2, with D perhaps matching TRBD1 (6 bases). This CDR3 has 14 amino acids. Germline assignment: CDR1 MNHEY and CDR2 SVGAGI. Trimming removed 2 bases from V and 7 bases from J, with 14 bases in between. The CDR3, as DNA: TGTGCCAGCAGTTACGGGGGCGGGGTTGGTGGCTACACCTTC. It yields the protein CASSYGGGVGGYTF.

V and J are TRBV18 and TRBJ2-1, with D maybe TRBD2 (5 bases). Germline values: CDR1 KGHSH, CDR2 LQKENI. V was trimmed by 0 bases and J by 5 bases, leaving 11 bases between them. CDR3 length: 15 residues. The CDR3 loop is CASSPPSWENNEQFF. The DNA for the CDR3 is TGTGCCAGCTCACCACCAAGTTGGGAGAACAATGAGCAGTTCTTC. The full variable domain, completed using reference TRBV18 and TRBJ2-1, is NAGVMQNPRHLVRRRGQEARLRCSPMKGHSHVYWYRQLPEEGLKFMVYLQKENIIDESGMPKERFSAEFPKEGPSILRIQQVVRGDSAAYFCASSPPSWENNEQFFGPGTRLTVL.

In this sample, this clone turned up once. The sample contains more than one DNA sequence encoding this CDR3. V gene TRBV19 combines with J gene TRBJ1-5; D not resolved. Germline CDR1 reads LNHDA; CDR2 reads SQIVND (reference sequence). V was trimmed by 1 base and J by 0 bases, leaving 10 bases between them. The CDR3 is made up of 16 amino acids. DNA of the CDR3: TGTGCCAGTAGTATAGCAACCATAAATAGCAATCAGCCCCAGCATTTT. Encoded protein: CASSIATINSNQPQHF.

The chain joins TRBV29-1 to TRBJ2-1; D remains ambiguous. V was pared by 7 bases and J by 4 bases, with 14 bases between. CDR3 length: 13 residues. The germline CDR1 and CDR2 sequences are SQVTM and ANQGSEA. The DNA of the CDR3 is TGCAGCGGTCGGAACGGACCGTACAATGAGCAGTTCTTC. Its protein product is CSGRNGPYNEQFF.

This clone was recorded a few times. CDR3 sequence reads: CAWSRQASGNTIYF. As DNA, the CDR3 is TGTGCCTGGAGTAGGCAGGCCTCTGGAAACACCATATATTTT. The V call is TRBV30, the J call TRBJ1-3; no clear D. Between the trimmed V and J ends, which lost 2 bases and 0 bases, there was a span of 8 bases. Germline-derived CDR1 and CDR2 are GTSNPN and SVGIG (reference sequence). The length of the CDR3 is 14 residues.

The chain is built from TRBV5-4 and TRBJ1-1, with 8 bases aligning to TRBD1. This CDR3 is 14 amino acids long. Germline lookup yields CDR1 SGHNT and CDR2 YYREEE (reference sequence). The junction had 1 base not matched to a gene; V was cut back by 2 bases and J by 1 base. The CDR3 protein is CASSLDRGNTEAFF. CDR3 nucleotides: TGTGCCAGCAGCTTAGACAGGGGGAACACTGAAGCTTTCTTT. Looking up the rest from reference TRBV5-4 and TRBJ1-1 gives the full variable domain: ETGVTQSPTHLIKTRGQQVTLRCSSQSGHNTVSWYQQALGQGPQFIFQYYREEENGRGNFPPRFSGLQFPNYSSELNVNALELDDSALYLCASSLDRGNTEAFFGQGTRLTVV.

The rearrangement joins TRBV5-1 to TRBJ2-3; no clear D gene. The germline V gene has CDR1 SGHRS and CDR2 YFSETQ. V gave up 4 bases and J gave up 3 bases, with 18 bases separating them. This CDR3 has 16 residues. The CDR3 nucleotides read TGCGCCAGCAGCGCCTCTTGGTCCCTGGGGACAGATACGCAGTATTTT. Protein product: CASSASWSLGTDTQYF.

The chain couples TRBV6-6 to TRBJ1-5; no definite D call. Deletions cut 10 bases from V and 6 bases from J, with 16 bases between. Per germline, CDR1 MNHNY and CDR2 SVGAGI (reference sequence). The CDR3 has 13 residues. The CDR3 coding sequence is TGTGCCACCGAGTACGGGATCGGTCAGCCCCAGCATTTT. This translates into CATEYGIGQPQHF.

The sample holds one count of this clone. Its ends do not fully match the called genes, so a read error is possible. The chain links TRBV4-3 to TRBJ1-2; possible D gene TRBD1, 5 bases. The CDR3 extends over 15 amino acids. Germline V CDR1 and CDR2: LGHNA, YSLEER. The CDR3 region is CASSQSGRTSYRYTF. DNA for the CDR3: TGCGCCAGCAGCCAATCGGGACGGACGAGCTATCGCTACACCTTC.

The chain recombines TRBV11-2 with TRBJ2-5; D may be TRBD1 (6 bases). V gave up 1 base and J gave up 5 bases, with 14 bases separating them. This CDR3 is built from 15 residues. Germline V gives CDR1 SGHAT, CDR2 FQNNGV. In nucleotides, the CDR3 is TGTGCCAGCAGCTTAGGTGGCTTAAGGGGGGAGACCCAGTACTTC. The encoded protein is CASSLGGLRGETQYF.

The chain has TRBV5-8 and TRBJ1-2; D gene unclear. This CDR3 comprises 17 residues. The V end was cut by 0 bases, the J end by 5 bases, with 20 bases between. Germline values: CDR1 SGHTS, CDR2 YDEGEE. The CDR3 DNA sequence: TGTGCCAGCAGCTTGGGTTTTGGCGCAGGATCATCATATGGCTACACCTTC. This encodes CASSLGFGAGSSYGYTF.

The rearrangement uses TRBV2 and TRBJ1-5, with D tentatively TRBD1 (6 bases). Germline CDR1 reads SNHLY; CDR2 reads FYNNEI. Trimming stripped 7 bases from V and 0 bases from J, with 25 bases between. The length of the CDR3 is 19 residues. DNA for the CDR3: TGTGCCAGCACGGAGACTGGGGGGCACCTTCGCAATAGCAATCAGCCCCAGCATTTT. Its translation is CASTETGGHLRNSNQPQHF.

This chain uses TRBV7-3 with TRBJ2-1; no firm D call. This CDR3 has 13 residues. The germline CDR1 and CDR2 sequences are SGHTA and FQGTGA. V lost 5 bases, J lost 14 bases, and 19 bases lay in between. CDR3 nucleotides: TGTGCCAGCAGCCTCACCCTAGACGATCCTGAGTTCTTC. Translating gives CASSLTLDDPEFF.

The CDR3 DNA follows: TGTGCCAGCAGCCCGTCGGGTTGGCGAGAAAGCTACGAGCAGTACTTC. Its protein product is CASSPSGWRESYEQYF. The gene calls are TRBV14 and TRBJ2-7, with unresolved D. Deletions cut 4 bases from V and 3 bases from J, with 19 bases between. This CDR3 spans 16 amino acids. Per germline, CDR1 SGHDN and CDR2 FVKESK.

This clone has more than one count but fewer than ten. The chain has TRBV2 and TRBJ2-3; 9 nucleotides agree with TRBD1. Trimming cost V 8 bases and J 7 bases; bases outside gene matches: 7. The germline gives CDR1 SNHLY, CDR2 FYNNEI. This CDR3 spans 13 amino acids. The CDR3 bases are TGTGCCAGCGGAGGACAGGGGAGCTATACGCAGTATTTT. This translates into CASGGQGSYTQYF.

J is TRBJ2-7 and V is TRBV11-2, with 7 bases matching TRBD2. The germline V gene has CDR1 SGHAT and CDR2 FQNNGV. There are 13 residues in the CDR3. V lost 7 bases and J lost 0; bases outside the gene matches: 3. The CDR3 here is CASTRGSSYEQYF. In nucleotides, the CDR3 is TGTGCCAGCACGCGGGGGAGCTCCTACGAGCAGTACTTC.

The gene calls are TRBV28 and TRBJ1-4; D unresolved. The CDR3 is 17 residues long. V lost 7 bases, J lost 5 bases, and 23 bases lay in between. CDR1 is MDHEN, CDR2 SYDVKM, per germline. CDR3 nucleotides: TGTGCCAGCACCACCCTCCATGGGCACCAGAGGAATGAAAAACTGTTTTTT. Encoded protein: CASTTLHGHQRNEKLFF.

The V call is TRBV6-1, the J call TRBJ1-2, with D possibly being TRBD1 (5 bases). This CDR3 has 12 amino acids. The germline CDR1 and CDR2 sequences are MNHNS and SASEGT. Trimming stripped 3 bases from V and 12 bases from J, with 14 bases between. CDR3 in amino acids: CASSEGPGGDTF. CDR3 bases: TGTGCCAGCAGTGAGGGGCCCGGGGGTGACACCTTC.

With regard to this clone: Other DNA sequences of this sample code for an identical CDR3. V is TRBV7-2 and J is TRBJ2-7; 8 bases fit TRBD2. V gave up 4 bases and J gave up 3 bases; unmatched junction bases: 5. In germline, CDR1 is SGHTA, CDR2 FQGNSA. The CDR3 is made up of 14 amino acids. The DNA for the CDR3 is TGTGCCAGCAGCTCGGGACTAGGGTACTACGAGCAGTACTTC. Its protein product is CASSSGLGYYEQYF.